The T cell receptor beta chain described here comes from a study of blood T cell repertoires in COVID-19. For the study at large: Collection of acute and convalescent COVID-19 samples took place in the United States, Italy and Spain. Nucleic acid was either cDNA or gDNA, and it came from T cells, B-cell-depleted T cells, or PBMCs.

In the authors' methods: Amplification with reference gene primers provided the estimates of nucleated cell counts. Here immunoSEQ multiplex PCR was the method, and the copy in TCRdb shows in-frame clones only, minus some. The V and J calls and clone size come from that table; D and trimming were worked out from the DNA. The table lists 18,000 or so clones, 80% of them singletons. CDR3 length: 16 residues. CDR1 is LNHDA and CDR2 is SQIVND in the germline V gene (reference sequence). The trim removed 5 bases at V and 5 bases at J, leaving 11 bases unmatched. The genes are TRBV19 and TRBJ2-5; 10 bases line up with TRBD1. This receptor was taken from a man at least 80 years old with acute or convalescent COVID-19. Material: peripheral blood. CDR3 sequence: CASSSTGQGIGETQYF. The CDR3 region has the DNA TGTGCCAGTAGTTCCACGGGACAGGGGATTGGGGAGACCCAGTACTTC.